This T cell receptor beta chain derives from a study of technical replicates of blood from several donors. Data came from immunoSEQ multiplex PCR; TCRdb stores just in-frame clones and leaves some out. The sample shows 95,000 to 100,000 clones, 96% of them seen only once. The sample comprised T cells isolated from PBMCs. The TCR was taken from a human donor in good health.

The CDR3 DNA is TGTGCCAGTAGTGAGGGACATTTTGGGGCCAACGTCCTGACTTTC. It is translated as CASSEGHFGANVLTF. The genes are TRBV19 and TRBJ2-6; TRBD1 might be the D (6 bases). V shed 5 bases and J shed 3 bases, with 11 bases lying between them. Germline values: CDR1 LNHDA, CDR2 SQIVND (reference sequence). This CDR3 has 15 amino acids.